This T cell receptor beta chain was sequenced in a study of cytomegalovirus exposure and HLA in healthy donors. Primers for the PCR totalled 60 Vbeta and 13 Jbeta. Original data processing: The authors later counted roughly 87 million unique TCR beta chains, some 11 million of them shared. Sequenced by immunoSEQ multiplex PCR; TCRdb stores in-frame clones only, minus some. Clone size and V and J calls were adopted from that table, with D and trimming inferred from the DNA. The sample has about 140,000 clones, roughly three quarters seen once. This clone was seen a single time. Its target is not known. Broader study findings: In a later analysis, HLA-associated TCR beta chains were more clonally expanded than equally common others. Analysis was carried out at a later point, and it linked a missense DCLRE1C variant to TCR beta V- and J-gene trimming. It emerged from a later analysis that several of the most significant clusters appeared to be linked to common viral pathogens.

The CDR3 runs 16 residues. In germline, CDR1 is SQVTM, CDR2 ANQGSEA. V dropped 5 bases and J dropped 1 base, with 15 bases sitting between them. Sequenced material: PBMCs. The chain combines TRBV29-1 with TRBJ2-6; TRBD1 might be the D (6 bases). The TCR was taken from a man aged 25-40 years in good health and CMV-seronegative. The CDR3 nucleotides are TGCAGCGTTTTGGGCAGGGGCCGATCTGGGGCCAACGTCCTGACTTTC. This gives the protein CSVLGRGRSGANVLTF.